This T cell receptor (beta chain) was captured in a study of shared clonotypes between healthy human individuals. Each of the donors was a healthy adult who was HIV-negative and had not had a recent acute infection or vaccination. Using immunoSEQ multiplex PCR, the repertoire was profiled, and TCRdb retains in-frame clones only, with some absent. The repertoire has some 2,100,000 clones, 95% of them found once; the top ten carry around 0.13%. Trimming pared 0 bases from V and 4 bases from J, leaving 6 bases between. The CDR3 spans 13 residues. Looked up from germline, CDR1 is LGHNA and CDR2 is YSLEER.

The clonotype comes from a man aged 18 to 29 in good health. The specimen was naive CD4+ T cells sorted from blood. Subset indicated: CD45RA+ positively selected. This rearrangement joins TRBV4-3 to TRBJ1-2; D remains unclear. In DNA, the CDR3 is TGCGCCAGCAGCCAAGATCGGGTCTATGGCTACACCTTC. Its protein is CASSQDRVYGYTF.